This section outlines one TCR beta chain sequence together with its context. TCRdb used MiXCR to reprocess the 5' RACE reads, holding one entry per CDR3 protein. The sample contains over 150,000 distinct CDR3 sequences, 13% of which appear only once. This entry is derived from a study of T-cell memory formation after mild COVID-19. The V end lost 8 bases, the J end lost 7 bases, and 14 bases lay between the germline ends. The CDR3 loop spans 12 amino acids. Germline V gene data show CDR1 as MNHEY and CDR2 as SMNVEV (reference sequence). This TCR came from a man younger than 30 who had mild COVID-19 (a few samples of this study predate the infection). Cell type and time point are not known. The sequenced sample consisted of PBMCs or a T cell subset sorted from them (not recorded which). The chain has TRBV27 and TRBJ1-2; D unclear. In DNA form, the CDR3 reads TGTGCCAGCCAAGGGTGGGGAGGTGGCTACACCTTC. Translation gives CASQGWGGGYTF.